What follows are 14 T cell receptor beta chains derived from one specimen sequenced in a study of blood T cell repertoires in COVID-19. The assay was immunoSEQ multiplex PCR, and TCRdb's table has in-frame clones only and misses some. The sample yields a few hundred thousand clones, about 86% seen once. The sequenced material came from peripheral blood. The receptors originated from a woman aged 55-69 years with acute or convalescent COVID-19.

V is TRBV6-5 and J is TRBJ1-4, with 7 bases matching TRBD1. Per the germline V gene, CDR1 is MNHEY and CDR2 is SVGAGI. This CDR3 region has 13 residues. The J segment lost 3 bases and the V segment lost 6 bases, leaving 1 base of the junction unmatched. The DNA of the CDR3 is TGTGCCAGCAGAGGACAGGCTAATGAAAAACTGTTTTTT. Its protein is CASRGQANEKLFF.

This chain joins TRBV7-2 and TRBJ2-5, with 9 bases identical to TRBD1. The CDR3 sequence is 12 residues long. The germline V gene encodes CDR1 SGHTA and CDR2 FQGNSA. The V segment lost 4 bases and the J segment 7 bases; nucleotides outside the gene matches: 1. DNA for the CDR3: TGTGCCAGCAGCTCGACAGGGGGGACCCAGTACTTC. This codes for CASSSTGGTQYF.

V is TRBV11-2 and J is TRBJ1-6; TRBD1 might be the D (6 bases). This CDR3 has 15 amino acids. Looked up from germline, CDR1 is SGHAT and CDR2 is FQNNGV. The V and J ends lost 0 bases and 7 bases respectively, with 10 bases between them. CDR3 in amino acids: CASSLDPRGNSPLHF. DNA of the CDR3: TGTGCCAGCAGCTTAGACCCAAGGGGGAATTCACCCCTCCACTTT.

In its sample, this clone was seen a few times. The chain couples TRBV12-3 or TRBV12-4 to TRBJ1-5; no reliable D call. V lost 7 bases and J 7 bases, leaving 11 bases between the germline ends. This CDR3 has 12 amino acids. CDR3 coding DNA: TGTGCCAGCAAACTAGGTACCCAGCCCCAGCATTTT. Amino acid sequence: CASKLGTQPQHF.

The chain carries TRBV5-6 and TRBJ1-1, with D possibly TRBD1 on 5 matching bases. Germline assignment: CDR1 SGHDT and CDR2 YYEEEE. The ends were cut back, 0 bases at V and 6 bases at J, with 9 bases in the middle. CDR3 length equals 13 residues. CDR3 sequence reads: CASSLVRGPEAFF. In nucleotides, the CDR3 is TGTGCCAGCAGCTTGGTGCGGGGACCTGAAGCTTTCTTT.

This clone was observed a single time. The chain joins TRBV2 to TRBJ1-1; 9 nucleotides match TRBD1. V trimming: 7 bases; J trimming: 1 base; junction bases outside the gene matches: 4. Germline V gene sequence: CDR1 SNHLY, CDR2 FYNNEI. This CDR3 has 14 residues. CDR3 residues: CASTRTGANTEAFF. CDR3 bases: TGTGCCAGCACGCGGACAGGGGCGAACACTGAAGCTTTCTTT.

V usage is TRBV6-2 or TRBV6-3 and J usage is TRBJ1-6; the D is unclear. The germline V and J ends were trimmed by 2 bases and 10 bases, with 9 bases remaining between them. Germline CDR1 MNHEY, CDR2 SVGEGT. The CDR3 consists of 13 residues. The CDR3 loop is CASSYVSGSPLHF. In DNA form, the CDR3 reads TGTGCCAGCAGTTACGTCTCAGGCTCACCCCTCCACTTT.

The chain employs TRBV19 and TRBJ1-4; tentatively, D is TRBD1 (5 bases). Trimming shortened V by 8 bases and J by 7 bases, and 14 bases separated the two germline ends. The CDR3 sequence is 13 residues long. In germline, CDR1 is LNHDA, CDR2 SQIVND (reference sequence). DNA of the CDR3: TGTGCCAGTCGTGCGGGACGGGGTGAAAAACTGTTTTTT. Protein: CASRAGRGEKLFF.

This chain uses TRBV28 with TRBJ2-7; TRBD1 matches 10 bases. Looked up from germline, CDR1 is MDHEN and CDR2 is SYDVKM. This CDR3 comprises 14 residues. Trimming removed 5 bases from V and 5 bases from J; junction bases left unmatched: 6. CDR3 DNA: TGTGCCAGCAGTCCGGACAGGGGGAGCGACGAGCAGTACTTC. Amino acids: CASSPDRGSDEQYF.

V gene TRBV29-1 combines with J gene TRBJ1-2, with 10 positions matching TRBD1. Germline loops: CDR1 SQVTM, CDR2 ANQGSEA. This CDR3 has 11 residues. V dropped 8 bases and J dropped 6; count of bases not matched to a gene: 3. The CDR3 here is CSTGTGDGYTF. The CDR3 DNA is TGCAGCACGGGGACAGGGGATGGCTACACCTTC.

This clone showed up just once. The V and J genes are TRBV28 and TRBJ2-7; weak D call: TRBD2 (5 bases). This CDR3 has 13 amino acids. Germline V lookup: CDR1 MDHEN, CDR2 SYDVKM. Trimming shortened V by 5 bases and J by 0 bases, and 8 bases separated the two germline ends. The CDR3 is CASSKGSSYEQYF. The CDR3 nucleotides are TGTGCCAGCAGTAAAGGGAGCTCCTACGAGCAGTACTTC.

This sequence joins TRBV10-1 and TRBJ1-5; TRBD1 might be the D (5 bases). The V gene's germline CDR1 is WNHNN and CDR2 SYGVQD (reference sequence). This CDR3 has 14 amino acids. The V gene lost 8 bases and the J gene lost 5 bases, with 16 bases spanning the gap. CDR3 nucleotides: TGCGCCAGCGGGGGAGAGGGCGGGGATCAGCCCCAGCATTTT. Amino acids: CASGGEGGDQPQHF.

The chain recombines TRBV18 with TRBJ2-3, with D perhaps TRBD1 (6 bases). There are 15 residues in the CDR3. Per the germline V gene, CDR1 is KGHSH and CDR2 is LQKENI. V was clipped by 8 bases and J by 3 bases, with 18 bases between them. The CDR3 sequence is CASLKWGPPTDTQYF. Here the CDR3 DNA reads TGTGCCAGCCTGAAATGGGGGCCTCCGACAGATACGCAGTATTTT.

The chain links TRBV4-1 to TRBJ1-1, with D unresolved. Deletions cut 1 base from V and 2 bases from J, with 14 bases between. This CDR3 has 16 residues. From germline, CDR1 is MGHRA and CDR2 YSYEKL. The CDR3: CASSQGPPGANTEAFF. CDR3 in DNA: TGCGCCAGCAGCCAAGGTCCCCCGGGAGCCAACACTGAAGCTTTCTTT.